This section outlines one TCR beta chain sequence together with its context. Its specificity is unknown. The sample is drawn from a study of T cells in Graves' hyperthyroidism and ophthalmopathy. Study results and limitations: A model of 13 V-J features distinguished ophthalmopathy from stable hyperthyroidism.

Amplification targeted TCR beta CDR3 regions from RNA transcripts. An initial round of RT-PCR targeting the TCR CDR3 relied on the HTBI primer set. TCRdb reanalysed the multiplex PCR reads using MiXCR and keeps one entry per CDR3 protein. This table has about 560,000 distinct CDR3 sequences, around 42% appearing once. The sequencing input was peripheral blood or thyroid tissue (not recorded which). The origin of this receptor is a woman aged 18-30 years with Graves' hyperthyroidism.

The CDR3 spells CASSLLVGNSPLHF. In nucleotides, the CDR3 is TGTGCCAGCAGCTTACTCGTCGGAAATTCACCCCTCCACTTT. This chain links TRBV7-3 with TRBJ1-6; no clear D. CDR1 and CDR2 from the germline V gene are SGHTA and FQGTGA. This CDR3 comprises 14 residues. The ends were cut back, 2 bases at V and 7 bases at J, with 9 bases in the middle.